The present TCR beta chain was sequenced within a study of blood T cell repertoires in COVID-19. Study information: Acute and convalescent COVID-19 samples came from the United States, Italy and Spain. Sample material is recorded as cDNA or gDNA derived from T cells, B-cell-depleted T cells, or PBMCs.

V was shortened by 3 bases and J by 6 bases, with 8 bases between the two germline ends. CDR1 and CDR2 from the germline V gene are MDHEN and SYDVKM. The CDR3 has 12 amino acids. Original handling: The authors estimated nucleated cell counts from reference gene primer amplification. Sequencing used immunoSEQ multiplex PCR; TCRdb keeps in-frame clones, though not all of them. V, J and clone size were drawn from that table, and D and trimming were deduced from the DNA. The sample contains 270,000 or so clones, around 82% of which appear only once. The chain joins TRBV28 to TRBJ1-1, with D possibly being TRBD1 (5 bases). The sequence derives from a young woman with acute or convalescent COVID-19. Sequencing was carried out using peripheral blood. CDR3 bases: TGTGCCAGCAGTTTCTGGGGGGCTGAAGCTTTCTTT. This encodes CASSFWGAEAFF.